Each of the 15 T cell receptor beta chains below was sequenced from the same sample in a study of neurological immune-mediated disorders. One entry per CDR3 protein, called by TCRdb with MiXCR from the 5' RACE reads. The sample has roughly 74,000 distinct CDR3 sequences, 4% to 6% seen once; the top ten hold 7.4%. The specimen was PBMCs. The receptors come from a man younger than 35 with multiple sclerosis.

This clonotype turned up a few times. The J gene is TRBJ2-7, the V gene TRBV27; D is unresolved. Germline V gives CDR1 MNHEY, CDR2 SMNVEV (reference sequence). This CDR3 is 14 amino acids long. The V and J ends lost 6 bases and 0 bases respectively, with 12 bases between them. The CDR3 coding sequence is TGTGCCAGCAGGCTCGGGCCTTCCTCCTACGAGCAGTACTTC. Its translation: CASRLGPSSYEQYF.

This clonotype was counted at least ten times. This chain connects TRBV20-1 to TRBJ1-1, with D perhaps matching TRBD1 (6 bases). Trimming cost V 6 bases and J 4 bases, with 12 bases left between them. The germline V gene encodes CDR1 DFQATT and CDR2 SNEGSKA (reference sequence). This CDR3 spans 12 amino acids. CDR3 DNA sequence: TGCAGTGCCCTTACAGGGCTCACTGAAGCTTTCTTT. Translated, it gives CSALTGLTEAFF.

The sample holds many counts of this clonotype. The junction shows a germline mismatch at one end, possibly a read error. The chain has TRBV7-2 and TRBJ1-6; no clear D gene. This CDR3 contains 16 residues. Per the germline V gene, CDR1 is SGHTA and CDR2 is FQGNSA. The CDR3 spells CASSLVDGIYNSPLNF. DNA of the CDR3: TGTGCCAGCAGCTTAGTAGATGGGATCTATAATTCACCCCTCAACTTT.

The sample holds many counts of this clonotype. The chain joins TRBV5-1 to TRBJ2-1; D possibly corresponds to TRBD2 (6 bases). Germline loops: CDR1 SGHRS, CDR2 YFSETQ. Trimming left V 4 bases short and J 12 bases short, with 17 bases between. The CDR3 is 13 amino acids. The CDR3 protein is CASSLGLAGGQFF. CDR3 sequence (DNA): TGCGCCAGCAGCCTTGGACTCGCCGGGGGGCAGTTCTTC.

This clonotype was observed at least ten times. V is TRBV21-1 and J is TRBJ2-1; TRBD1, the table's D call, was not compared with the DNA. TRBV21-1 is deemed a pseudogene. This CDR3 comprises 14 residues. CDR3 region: CASSKGRAFNEQFF. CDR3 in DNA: TGTGCCAGCAGCAAAGGGCGGGCGTTCAATGAGCAGTTCTTC.

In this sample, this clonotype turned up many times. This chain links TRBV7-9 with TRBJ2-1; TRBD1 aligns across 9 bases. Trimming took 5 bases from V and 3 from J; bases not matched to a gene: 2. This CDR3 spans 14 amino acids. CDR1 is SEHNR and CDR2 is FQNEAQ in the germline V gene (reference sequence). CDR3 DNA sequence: TGTGCCAGCAGCCAGGGACAGGGCTACAATGAGCAGTTCTTC. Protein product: CASSQGQGYNEQFF.

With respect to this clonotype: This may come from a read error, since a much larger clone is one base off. The CDR3, as DNA: TGTACCACCAGCAGAGATCGGGGTAGCCAGGAGCAGTTCTTC. Encoded protein: CTTSRDRGSQEQFF. The rearrangement links TRBV15 to TRBJ2-1, with D possibly being TRBD2 (5 bases). Germline lookup yields CDR1 LNHNV and CDR2 YYDKDF (reference sequence). The CDR3 totals 14 residues.

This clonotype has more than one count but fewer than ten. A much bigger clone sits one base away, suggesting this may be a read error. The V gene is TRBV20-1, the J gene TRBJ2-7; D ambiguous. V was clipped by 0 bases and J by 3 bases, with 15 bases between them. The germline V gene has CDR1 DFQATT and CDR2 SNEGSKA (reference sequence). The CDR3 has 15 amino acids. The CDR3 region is CSARDCGLGDYEQYF. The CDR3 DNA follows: TGCAGTGCTAGAGATTGTGGATTGGGCGACTACGAGCAGTACTTC.

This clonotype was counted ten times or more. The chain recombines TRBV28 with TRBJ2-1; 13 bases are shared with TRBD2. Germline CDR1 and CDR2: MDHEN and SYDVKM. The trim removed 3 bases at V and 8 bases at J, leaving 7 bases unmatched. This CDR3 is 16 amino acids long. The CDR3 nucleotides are TGTGCCAGCAGTTTTCGGGGACTAGCGGGGAAGGATGAGCAGTTCTTC. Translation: CASSFRGLAGKDEQFF. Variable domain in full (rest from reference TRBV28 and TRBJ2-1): DVKVTQSSRYLVKRTGEKVFLECVQDMDHENMFWYRQDPGLGLRLIYFSYDVKMKEKGDIPEGYSVSREKKERFSLILESASTNQTSMYLCASSFRGLAGKDEQFFGPGTRLTVL.

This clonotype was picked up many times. The CDR3 bases are TGCGCCAGCAGCTTAATCTCCGGACAGGGATTCAATGAGCAGTTCTTC. This translates into CASSLISGQGFNEQFF. The J gene is TRBJ2-1, the V gene TRBV5-1; 8 bases map to TRBD1. The CDR3 covers 16 residues. J gave up 6 bases and V 2 bases, and 10 bases lay outside the gene matches. Germline CDR1 and CDR2: SGHRS and YFSETQ.

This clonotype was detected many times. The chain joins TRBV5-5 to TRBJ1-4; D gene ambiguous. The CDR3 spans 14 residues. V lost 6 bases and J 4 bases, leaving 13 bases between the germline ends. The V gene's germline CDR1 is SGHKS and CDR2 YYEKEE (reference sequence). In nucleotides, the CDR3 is TGTGCCAGCAAAAGCGGACCTCGTAATGAAAAACTGTTTTTT. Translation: CASKSGPRNEKLFF.

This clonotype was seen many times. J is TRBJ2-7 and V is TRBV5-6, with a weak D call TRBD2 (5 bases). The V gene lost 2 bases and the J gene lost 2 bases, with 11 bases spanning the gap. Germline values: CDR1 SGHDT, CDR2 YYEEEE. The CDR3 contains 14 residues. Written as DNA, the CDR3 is TGTGCCAGCAGCTTAGAGGGATCCCCCTACGAGCAGTACTTC. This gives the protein CASSLEGSPYEQYF.

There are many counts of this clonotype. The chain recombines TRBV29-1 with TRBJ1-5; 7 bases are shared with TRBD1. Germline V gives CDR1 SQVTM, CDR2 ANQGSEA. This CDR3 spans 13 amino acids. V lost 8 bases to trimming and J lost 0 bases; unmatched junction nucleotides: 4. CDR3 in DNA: TGCAGCATCAGGACAGGTAGCAATCAGCCCCAGCATTTT. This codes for CSIRTGSNQPQHF.

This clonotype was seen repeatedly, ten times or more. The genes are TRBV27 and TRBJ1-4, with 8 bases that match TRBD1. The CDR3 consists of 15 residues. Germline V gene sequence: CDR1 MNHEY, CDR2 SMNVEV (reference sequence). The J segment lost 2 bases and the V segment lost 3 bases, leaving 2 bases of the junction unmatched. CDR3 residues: CASSFRGLTNEKLFF. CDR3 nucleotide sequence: TGTGCCAGCAGTTTCAGGGGGCTGACTAATGAAAAACTGTTTTTT.

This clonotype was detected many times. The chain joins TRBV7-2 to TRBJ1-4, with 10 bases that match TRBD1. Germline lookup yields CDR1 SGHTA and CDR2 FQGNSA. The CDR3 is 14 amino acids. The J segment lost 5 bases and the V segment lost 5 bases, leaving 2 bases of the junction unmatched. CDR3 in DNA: TGTGCCAGCAGCCCGGGACAGGGGAATGAAAAACTGTTTTTT. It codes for CASSPGQGNEKLFF.